A selection of T cell receptor beta chains follows, all from one sample in a study of OX40 agonist ivuxolimab in advanced cancers. Clones were read by immunoSEQ multiplex PCR, and TCRdb kept only the in-frame ones, dropping some. This table holds more than 100,000 clones, approximately 92% found once. The sample here was CD4+ or CD8+ T cells sorted from blood, taken in a trial of the OX40 agonist ivuxolimab. Receptors originate from an adult with an advanced solid tumor such as melanoma, head and neck, liver or kidney cancer. Both conserved end residues are part of each CDR3. The D gene is left open where the match is weak. Some rows have no size entry. The others give once, few or many, or a class for an expanded clone.

D gene	clone size	J gene	V gene	CDR3 DNA	CDR3 protein
-	-	TRBJ2-7	TRBV5-5	TGTGCCAGCAGCTTGAGTGGGACAACCTACGAGCAGTACTTC	CASSLSGTTYEQYF
TRBD1	few	TRBJ2-2	TRBV5-4	TGTGCCAGCAGCTTGTTGGCAGGGGGCGATGGCGGGGAGCTGTTTTTT	CASSLLAGGDGGELFF
TRBD2	-	TRBJ2-5	TRBV6-1	TGTGCCAGCAGTGAAGCGGGAGGGCCTCTAGAGACCCAGTACTTC	CASSEAGGPLETQYF
TRBD2	-	TRBJ2-2	TRBV5-1	TGCGCCAGCAGCTTGGGGCTAGCGGGGGGCACCGGGGAGCTGTTTTTT	CASSLGLAGGTGELFF
TRBD1	-	TRBJ2-2	TRBV2	TGTGCCAGCAAAGGGGGACAGGGGGCGAACACCGGGGAGCTGTTTTTT	CASKGGQGANTGELFF
TRBD1	-	TRBJ1-5	TRBV2	TGTGCCAGCAGTGGGGGACAGGTGTACAATCGGCCCCAGCATTTT	CASSGGQVYNRPQHF
-	-	TRBJ2-3	TRBV7-9	TGTGCCAGCAGCTTTCGTGCGGGGCGCGCAGATACGCAGTATTTT	CASSFRAGRADTQYF
-	once	TRBJ2-3	TRBV27	TGTGCCAGCAGTTTAAGGGCTAGCACAGATACGCAGTATTTT	CASSLRASTDTQYF
TRBD2	-	TRBJ2-3	TRBV19	TGTGCCAGTAGTATAGATCCGACCGGGACTAGATCGGATACGCAGTATTTT	CASSIDPTGTRSDTQYF
TRBD1	-	TRBJ2-1	TRBV4-3	TGCGCCAGCAGTACAACAGGGGGGAGGTTTCACTACAATGAGCAGTTCTTC	CASSTTGGRFHYNEQFF
-	-	TRBJ1-5	TRBV18	TGTGCCAGCTCACCGTCGCAGGGTATACAGCCCCAGCATTTT	CASSPSQGIQPQHF
TRBD1	few	TRBJ2-7	TRBV5-8	TGTGCCAGCAGCCCCGGACAGGGCGTCCTCTTC	CASSPGQGVLF
TRBD1	-	TRBJ1-4	TRBV5-1	TGCGCCAGCAGCTTGGGACAGGGTAATGAAAAACTGTTTTTT	CASSLGQGNEKLFF
-	-	TRBJ1-1	TRBV28	TGTGCCAGCAGTCGCCGGGGGGAAATAAACACTGAAGCTTTCTTT	CASSRRGEINTEAFF
-	-	TRBJ1-3	TRBV9	TGTGCCAGCAGCGCCTGGGGGGCCCTCTCTGGAAACACCATATATTTT	CASSAWGALSGNTIYF
TRBD2	-	TRBJ2-7	TRBV13	TGTGCCAGCAGCTTAAGTGTAGCGGGACTATACGAGCAGTACTTC	CASSLSVAGLYEQYF
TRBD2	-	TRBJ2-7	TRBV5-4	TGTGCCAGCAGCTTGGTCGGGACTAGCTTGTACGAGCAGTACTTC	CASSLVGTSLYEQYF
-	once	TRBJ1-1	TRBV29-1	TGCAGCGGGGGGACGTCGCTGAACACTGAAGCTTTCTTT	CSGGTSLNTEAFF
TRBD1	-	TRBJ1-2	TRBV27	TGTGCCAGCAGGAGGCCCGGGGGGCTGACAGGGGGCTATGGCTACACCTTC	CASRRPGGLTGGYGYTF
-	-	TRBJ2-6	TRBV4-1	TGCGCCAGCAGCCTAGCCCGCCCTTCTGCTGGGGCCAACGTCCTGACTTTC	CASSLARPSAGANVLTF
-	-	TRBJ1-2	TRBV28	TGTGCCAGCCAGGATAACTATGGCTACACCTTC	CASQDNYGYTF
-	-	TRBJ2-2	TRBV5-1	TGCGCCAGCAGGGACCGACCCCACACCGGGGAGCTGTTTTTT	CASRDRPHTGELFF
-	-	TRBJ2-3	TRBV14	TGTGCCAGCAGCCAGATCCGGAGTAGCGGAGGCACAGATACGCAGTATTTT	CASSQIRSSGGTDTQYF
-	once	TRBJ2-5	TRBV27	TGTGCCAACCATGGCAATCGGGAGACCCAGTACTTC	CANHGNRETQYF
TRBD2	-	TRBJ2-1	TRBV6-6	TGTGCCAGCAGGACAAGCGGGGGGGCCTACAATGAGCAGTTCTTC	CASRTSGGAYNEQFF
-	-	TRBJ2-2	TRBV18	TGTGCCAGCTCACCACCGGGGACATTAGCGAACACCGGGGAGCTGTTTTTT	CASSPPGTLANTGELFF
-	-	TRBJ1-2	TRBV6-1	TGTGCCAGCAGGCCTCGGGATGGCTACACCTTC	CASRPRDGYTF
-	once	TRBJ2-7	TRBV5-1	TGCGCCAGCACGTTTGGTGAGTACGAGCAGTACTTC	CASTFGEYEQYF
-	-	TRBJ1-1	TRBV7-3	TGTGCCAGCAGCCCAACAGTGAACACTGAAGCTTTCTTT	CASSPTVNTEAFF
-	-	TRBJ1-1	TRBV5-1	TGCGCCAGCAGCTTGGAAATGGGAATTAGGAACACTGAAGCTTTCTTT	CASSLEMGIRNTEAFF
-	-	TRBJ2-1	TRBV7-9	TGTGCCAGCAGCTTATTCGCGGGGGCCGATAATGAGCAGTTCTTC	CASSLFAGADNEQFF
-	once	TRBJ1-5	TRBV5-4	TGTGCCAGCAGCCAAGAGCCCCCCAGGGGCAGGGGCCAGCCCCAGCATTTT	CASSQEPPRGRGQPQHF
TRBD1	-	TRBJ1-4	TRBV27	TGTGCCAGCAGTCCCCTTACCGGACAGGGGGAGAGGGAAAAACTGTTTTTT	CASSPLTGQGEREKLFF